These 8 T cell receptor beta chains were all obtained from the same sample, sequenced in a study of T cell changes during pregnancy in multiple sclerosis. Repertoires were generated with immunoSEQ multiplex PCR, while TCRdb's copy carries only in-frame clones and drops some. The sample records about 110,000 clones, roughly nine tenths being singletons. The sample was peripheral blood, taken after pregnancy. These receptors were taken from a female donor with multiple sclerosis, enrolled in a pregnancy study.

J is TRBJ2-6 and V is TRBV13; 11 positions match TRBD1. Per germline, CDR1 PRHDT and CDR2 FYEKMQ (reference sequence). Germline trimming cut 9 bases from V and 1 base from J; bases unmatched to any gene: 11. The CDR3 runs 18 residues. This chain's CDR3 is CARIIRGTGGSGANVLTF. The CDR3 DNA reads TGTGCCAGGATCATTCGCGGGACAGGGGGATCTGGGGCCAACGTCCTGACTTTC.

The chain joins TRBV6-5 to TRBJ2-7; D remains ambiguous. The CDR3 spans 14 residues. Deletions cut 0 bases from V and 4 bases from J, with 10 bases between. Per the germline V gene, CDR1 is MNHEY and CDR2 is SVGAGI. The CDR3 reads CASSYSGFGYEQYF. The CDR3 DNA follows: TGTGCCAGCAGTTACTCAGGTTTCGGGTACGAGCAGTACTTC.

This chain uses TRBV18 with TRBJ1-5; tentatively, D is TRBD1 (5 bases). V dropped 1 base and J dropped 6 bases, with 10 bases sitting between them. The CDR3 totals 14 residues. The germline V gene has CDR1 KGHSH and CDR2 LQKENI. The CDR3 protein is CASSPQGMVQPQHF. DNA of the CDR3: TGTGCCAGCTCACCACAGGGGATGGTTCAGCCCCAGCATTTT.

The rearrangement joins TRBV7-9 to TRBJ1-1; D is possibly TRBD1 (5 bases). This CDR3 is built from 13 residues. The germline V gene has CDR1 SEHNR and CDR2 FQNEAQ (reference sequence). Trimming took off 5 bases at V and 5 bases at J, with 12 bases between the two ends. DNA of the CDR3: TGTGCCAGCAGCCCATCGGGGGGAACTGAAGCTTTCTTT. Protein sequence: CASSPSGGTEAFF.

This sequence joins TRBV7-2 and TRBJ1-5, with no clear D. The V gene lost 5 bases and the J gene lost 4 bases, with 9 bases spanning the gap. The CDR3 is 13 amino acids. Germline CDR1 is SGHTA and CDR2 is FQGNSA. The CDR3 loop is CASSPASNQPQHF. In DNA, the CDR3 is TGTGCCAGCAGCCCTGCCAGTAATCAGCCCCAGCATTTT.

This chain connects TRBV6-5 to TRBJ1-2; 7 positions match TRBD1. Unmatched junction bases numbered 5, after V lost 0 bases and J lost 7 bases. This CDR3 contains 14 residues. Germline values: CDR1 MNHEY, CDR2 SVGAGI. The CDR3 DNA sequence: TGTGCCAGCAGTTACTCCGAGGGGGCAGGTGGCTACACCTTC. Translating gives CASSYSEGAGGYTF.

V and J are TRBV5-4 and TRBJ2-3; 10 nucleotides agree with TRBD2. Germline V gives CDR1 SGHNT, CDR2 YYREEE (reference sequence). This CDR3 region has 17 residues. Unmatched junction bases numbered 9, after V lost 4 bases and J lost 1 base. The CDR3 sequence: CASSKKPGTSGTDTQYF. The CDR3 DNA reads TGTGCCAGCAGCAAGAAGCCCGGGACTAGCGGCACAGATACGCAGTATTTT. Complete variable domain (other parts from reference TRBV5-4 and TRBJ2-3): ETGVTQSPTHLIKTRGQQVTLRCSSQSGHNTVSWYQQALGQGPQFIFQYYREEENGRGNFPPRFSGLQFPNYSSELNVNALELDDSALYLCASSKKPGTSGTDTQYFGPGTRLTVL.

This chain connects TRBV9 to TRBJ1-2, with D uncertain. V lost 3 bases to trimming and J lost 8 bases, with 11 bases between them. Germline-derived CDR1 and CDR2 are SGDLS and YYNGEE. The CDR3 sequence is 12 residues long. Written as DNA, the CDR3 is TGTGCCAGCAGCGGCAGTGCTTGGGGCTACACCTTC. It codes for CASSGSAWGYTF.